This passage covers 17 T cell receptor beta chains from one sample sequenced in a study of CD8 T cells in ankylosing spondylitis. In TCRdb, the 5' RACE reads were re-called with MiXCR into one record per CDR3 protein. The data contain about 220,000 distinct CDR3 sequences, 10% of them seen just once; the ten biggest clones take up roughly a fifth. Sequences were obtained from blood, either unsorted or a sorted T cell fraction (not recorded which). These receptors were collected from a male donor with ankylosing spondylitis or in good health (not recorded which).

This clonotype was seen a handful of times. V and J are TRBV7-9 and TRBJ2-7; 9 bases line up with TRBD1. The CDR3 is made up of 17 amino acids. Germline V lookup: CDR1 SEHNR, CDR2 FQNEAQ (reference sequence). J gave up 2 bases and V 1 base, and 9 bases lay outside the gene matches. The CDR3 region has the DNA TGTGCCAGCAGCTTAGAGCCGGGACAGGGACTCCCCTACGAGCAGTACTTC. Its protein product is CASSLEPGQGLPYEQYF.

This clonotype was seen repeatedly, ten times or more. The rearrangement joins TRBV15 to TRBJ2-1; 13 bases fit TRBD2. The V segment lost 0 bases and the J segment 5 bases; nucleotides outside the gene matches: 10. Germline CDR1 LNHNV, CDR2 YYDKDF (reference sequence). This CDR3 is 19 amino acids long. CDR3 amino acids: CATSRDILAGGFSDNEQFF. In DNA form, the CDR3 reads TGTGCCACCAGCAGAGATATACTAGCGGGGGGGTTTTCAGACAATGAGCAGTTCTTC.

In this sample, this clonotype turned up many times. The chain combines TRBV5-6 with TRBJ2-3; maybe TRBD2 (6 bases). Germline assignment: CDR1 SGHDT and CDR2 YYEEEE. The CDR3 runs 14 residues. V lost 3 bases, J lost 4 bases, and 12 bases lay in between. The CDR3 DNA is TGTGCCAGCAGCTCCTGGGCGGGGTCAGATACGCAGTATTTT. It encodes CASSSWAGSDTQYF.

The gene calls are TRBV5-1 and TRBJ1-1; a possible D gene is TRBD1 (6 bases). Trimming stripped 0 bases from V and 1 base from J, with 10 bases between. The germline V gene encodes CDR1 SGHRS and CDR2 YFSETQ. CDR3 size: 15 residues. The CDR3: CASSLEGGRNTEAFF. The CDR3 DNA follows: TGCGCCAGCAGCTTGGAGGGGGGGAGGAACACTGAAGCTTTCTTT.

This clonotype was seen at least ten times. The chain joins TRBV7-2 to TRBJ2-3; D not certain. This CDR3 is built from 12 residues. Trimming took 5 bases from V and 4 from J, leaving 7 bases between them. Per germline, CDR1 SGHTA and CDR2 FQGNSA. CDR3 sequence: CASSQIPDTQYF. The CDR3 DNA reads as TGTGCCAGCAGCCAGATCCCAGATACGCAGTATTTT. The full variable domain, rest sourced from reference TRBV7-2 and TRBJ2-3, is GAGVSQSPSNKVTEKGKDVELRCDPISGHTALYWYRQSLGQGLEFLIYFQGNSAPDKSGLPSDRFSAERTGGSVSTLTIQRTQQEDSAVYLCASSQIPDTQYFGPGTRLTVL.

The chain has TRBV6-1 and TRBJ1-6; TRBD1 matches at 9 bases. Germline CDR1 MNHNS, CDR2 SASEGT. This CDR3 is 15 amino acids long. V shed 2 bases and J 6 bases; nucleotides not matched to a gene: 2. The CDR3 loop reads CASSERGQGNSPLHF. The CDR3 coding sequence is TGTGCCAGCAGTGAACGGGGACAGGGTAATTCACCCCTCCACTTT.

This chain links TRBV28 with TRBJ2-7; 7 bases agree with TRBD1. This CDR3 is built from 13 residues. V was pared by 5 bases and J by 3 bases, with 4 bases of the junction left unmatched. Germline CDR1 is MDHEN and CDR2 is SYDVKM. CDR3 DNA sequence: TGTGCCAGCAGTAGGACAGGCCTCTACGAGCAGTACTTC. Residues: CASSRTGLYEQYF.

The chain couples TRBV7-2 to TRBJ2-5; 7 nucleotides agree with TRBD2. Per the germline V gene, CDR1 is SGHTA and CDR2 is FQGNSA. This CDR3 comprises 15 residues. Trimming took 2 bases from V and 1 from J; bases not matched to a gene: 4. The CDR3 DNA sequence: TGTGCCAGCAGCTTACCCGCGGGGGTCCAAGAGACCCAGTACTTC. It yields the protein CASSLPAGVQETQYF.

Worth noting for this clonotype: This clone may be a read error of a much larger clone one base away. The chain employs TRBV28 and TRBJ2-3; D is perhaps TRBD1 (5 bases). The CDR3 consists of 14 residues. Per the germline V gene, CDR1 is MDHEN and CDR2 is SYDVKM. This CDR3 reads CASSEATRTGTQYF. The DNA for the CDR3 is TGTGCCAGCAGTGAGGCGACGCGCACAGGTACGCAGTATTTT.

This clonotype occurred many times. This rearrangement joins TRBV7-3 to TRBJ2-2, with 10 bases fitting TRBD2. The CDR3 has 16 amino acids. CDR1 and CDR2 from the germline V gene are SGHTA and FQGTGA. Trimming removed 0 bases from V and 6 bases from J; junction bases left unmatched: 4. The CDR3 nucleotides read TGTGCCAGCAGCTTAACAAGCGGGGGGGCAGCCGGGGAGCTGTTTTTT. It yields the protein CASSLTSGGAAGELFF.

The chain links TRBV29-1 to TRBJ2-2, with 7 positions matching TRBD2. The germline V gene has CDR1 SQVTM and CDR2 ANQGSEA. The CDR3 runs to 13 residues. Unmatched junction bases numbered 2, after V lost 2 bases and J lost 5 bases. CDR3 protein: CSVEQLATGELFF. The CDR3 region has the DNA TGCAGCGTTGAACAACTAGCGACCGGGGAGCTGTTTTTT.

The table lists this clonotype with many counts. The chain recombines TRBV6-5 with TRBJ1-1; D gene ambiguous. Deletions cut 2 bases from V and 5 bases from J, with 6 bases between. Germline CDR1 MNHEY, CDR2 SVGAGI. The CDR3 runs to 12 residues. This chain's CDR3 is CASSYGGTEAFF. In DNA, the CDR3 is TGTGCCAGCAGTTACGGAGGGACTGAAGCTTTCTTT.

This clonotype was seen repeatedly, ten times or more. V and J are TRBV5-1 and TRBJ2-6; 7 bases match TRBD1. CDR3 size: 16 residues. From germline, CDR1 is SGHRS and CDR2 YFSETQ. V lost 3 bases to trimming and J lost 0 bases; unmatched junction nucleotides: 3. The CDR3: CASSSGQPSGANVLTF. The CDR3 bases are TGCGCCAGCAGCTCGGGACAGCCCTCTGGGGCCAACGTCCTGACTTTC. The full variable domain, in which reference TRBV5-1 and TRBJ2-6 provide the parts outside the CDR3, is KAGVTQTPRYLIKTRGQQVTLSCSPISGHRSVSWYQQTPGQGLQFLFEYFSETQRNKGNFPGRFSGRQFSNSRSEMNVSTLELGDSALYLCASSSGQPSGANVLTFGAGSRLTVL.

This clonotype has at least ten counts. CDR3 sequence: CASSFRGVRGTQYF. For the CDR3, the DNA is TGTGCCAGCAGCTTTCGGGGGGTGCGGGGTACGCAGTATTTT. The chain combines TRBV5-6 with TRBJ2-3, with 7 bases matching TRBD2. Trimming cost V 2 bases and J 8 bases; bases outside gene matches: 8. The CDR3 is made up of 14 amino acids. CDR1 is SGHDT, CDR2 YYEEEE, per germline.

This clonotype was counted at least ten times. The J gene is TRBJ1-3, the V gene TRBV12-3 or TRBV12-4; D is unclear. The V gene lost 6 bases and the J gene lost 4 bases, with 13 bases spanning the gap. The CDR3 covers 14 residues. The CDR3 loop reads CASSVRLLGNTIYF. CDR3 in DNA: TGTGCCAGCAGCGTCCGGTTGCTCGGAAACACCATATATTTT.

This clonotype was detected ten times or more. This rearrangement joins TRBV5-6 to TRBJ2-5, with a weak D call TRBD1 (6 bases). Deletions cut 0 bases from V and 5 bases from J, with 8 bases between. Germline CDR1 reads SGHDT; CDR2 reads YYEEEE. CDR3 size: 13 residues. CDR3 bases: TGTGCCAGCAGCTTGGGGGGGCTGGAGACCCAGTACTTC. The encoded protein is CASSLGGLETQYF.

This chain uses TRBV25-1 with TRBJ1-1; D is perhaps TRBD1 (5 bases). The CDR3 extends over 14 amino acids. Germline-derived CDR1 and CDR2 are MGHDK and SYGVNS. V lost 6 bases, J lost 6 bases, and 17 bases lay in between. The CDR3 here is CASRAEREGPEAFF. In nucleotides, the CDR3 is TGTGCCAGCAGGGCTGAAAGGGAGGGACCTGAAGCTTTCTTT.